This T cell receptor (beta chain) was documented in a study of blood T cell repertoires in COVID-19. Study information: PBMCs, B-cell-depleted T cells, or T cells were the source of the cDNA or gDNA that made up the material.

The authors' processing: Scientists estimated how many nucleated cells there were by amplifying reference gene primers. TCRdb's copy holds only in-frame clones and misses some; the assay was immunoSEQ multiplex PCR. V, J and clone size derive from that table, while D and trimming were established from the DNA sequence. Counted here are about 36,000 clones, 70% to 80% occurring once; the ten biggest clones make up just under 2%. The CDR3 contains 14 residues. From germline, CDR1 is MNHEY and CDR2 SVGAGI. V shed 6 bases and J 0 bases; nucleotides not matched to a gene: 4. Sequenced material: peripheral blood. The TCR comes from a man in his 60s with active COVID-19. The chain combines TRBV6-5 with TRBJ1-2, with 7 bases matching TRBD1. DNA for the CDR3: TGTGCCAGCAGGACAGGGCTAGCTAACTATGGCTACACCTTC. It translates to CASRTGLANYGYTF.